Each of the 11 T cell receptor beta chains below was sequenced from the same sample in a study of T cells in Graves' hyperthyroidism and ophthalmopathy. TCR beta CDR3 region amplification was performed from RNA transcripts. The HTBI primer set served for first-round RT-PCR of the TCR CDR3. TCRdb re-derived calls from the multiplex PCR reads in MiXCR, one entry per CDR3 protein. The repertoire holds 400,000 or so distinct CDR3 sequences, with roughly 15% as singletons. The sequencing input was blood. The receptors were gathered from a woman aged 60-75 years with Graves' ophthalmopathy.

This clonotype came up many times. V usage is TRBV11-3 and J usage is TRBJ2-3, with D unclear. This CDR3 is 20 amino acids long. From germline, CDR1 is SGHNT and CDR2 YENEEA. Trimming removed 5 bases from V and 6 bases from J, with 33 bases in between. The CDR3 here is CASSVVAIVCGNPLGDTQYF. Written as DNA, the CDR3 is TGTGCCAGCAGCGTAGTGGCGATAGTTTGCGGAAACCCCCTCGGGGATACGCAGTATTTT.

The chain uses TRBV15 and TRBJ2-7, with 7 bases matching TRBD1. Looked up from germline, CDR1 is LNHNV and CDR2 is YYDKDF (reference sequence). The CDR3 is made up of 14 amino acids. Unmatched junction bases numbered 3, after V lost 0 bases and J lost 4 bases. This chain's CDR3 is CATSRDRGRYEQYF. The DNA of the CDR3 is TGTGCCACCAGCAGAGACAGGGGGAGATACGAGCAGTACTTC.

V usage is TRBV3-1 and J usage is TRBJ2-1, with D unclear. CDR1 and CDR2 (germline): LGHDT, YNNKEL (reference sequence). The CDR3 length is 16 residues. Trimming took 0 bases from V and 6 from J, leaving 15 bases between them. For the CDR3, the DNA is TGTGCCAGCAGCCAAGAGGCAGGAACTAAGGGCAATGAGCAGTTCTTC. Its protein product is CASSQEAGTKGNEQFF.

The rearrangement joins TRBV19 to TRBJ2-5, with a weak D call TRBD1 (6 bases). This CDR3 has 15 amino acids. Trimming pared 2 bases from V and 3 bases from J, leaving 13 bases between. CDR1 LNHDA and CDR2 SQIVND come from the germline V gene (reference sequence). The CDR3: CASSISRGKEETQYF. In DNA, the CDR3 is TGTGCCAGTAGTATATCAAGGGGGAAAGAAGAGACCCAGTACTTC.

The genes are TRBV20-1 and TRBJ1-1; TRBD1 aligns across 9 bases. CDR1 and CDR2 from the germline V gene are DFQATT and SNEGSKA (reference sequence). Losses at the gene ends were 4 bases for V and 0 bases for J; bases not matched to a gene: 9. The CDR3 has 16 residues. CDR3 region: CSATPARQGVNTEAFF. The CDR3 region has the DNA TGCAGTGCTACTCCGGCCAGACAGGGGGTGAACACTGAAGCTTTCTTT.

A word on this clonotype: Because the CDR3 is missing its conserved closing phenylalanine or tryptophan, this is likely a read error. The rearrangement uses TRBV28 and TRBJ2-2; D perhaps matches TRBD2 (6 bases). Germline V gene data show CDR1 as MDHEN and CDR2 as SYDVKM. Trimming stripped 5 bases from V and 6 bases from J, with 19 bases between. The CDR3 length is 16 residues. The CDR3 DNA follows: TGTGCCAGCAGTCTGATTCCGGGAGTACAGCCCGGGGAGCTGTTTTCT. It codes for CASSLIPGVQPGELFS.

The chain recombines TRBV19 with TRBJ1-2, with D hard to call. The CDR3 has 11 amino acids. The germline V gene encodes CDR1 LNHDA and CDR2 SQIVND (reference sequence). The ends were cut back, 5 bases at V and 6 bases at J, with 7 bases in the middle. The CDR3 is CASSSAHGYTF. In nucleotides, the CDR3 is TGTGCCAGTAGTTCGGCACATGGCTACACCTTC.

The rearrangement joins TRBV29-1 to TRBJ1-5; D may be TRBD1 (6 bases). Deletions cut 6 bases from V and 7 bases from J, with 16 bases between. Per germline, CDR1 SQVTM and CDR2 ANQGSEA. This CDR3 is 13 amino acids long. CDR3 bases: TGCAGCGTCACACAGGGCCGGGGGCAGCCCCAGCATTTT. Its protein product is CSVTQGRGQPQHF.

This clonotype has a count of ten or more. The V and J genes are TRBV5-1 and TRBJ2-5; 13 bases map to TRBD2. The CDR3 is 17 amino acids. Per the germline V gene, CDR1 is SGHRS and CDR2 is YFSETQ. V was clipped by 6 bases and J by 3 bases; unmatched bases: 11. In nucleotides, the CDR3 is TGCGCCAGCAAGGCTACTAGCGGGAGGGCCCCGGAAGAGACCCAGTACTTC. It translates to CASKATSGRAPEETQYF.

This clonotype was counted ten times or more. The chain joins TRBV28 to TRBJ2-3, with D possibly being TRBD1 or TRBD2 (5 bases each). Trimming shortened V by 7 bases and J by 3 bases, and 17 bases separated the two germline ends. The CDR3 sequence is 15 residues long. Germline CDR1 is MDHEN and CDR2 is SYDVKM. The CDR3 sequence: CASIPGIRVTDTQYF. The CDR3 DNA reads as TGTGCCAGCATTCCCGGGATCAGGGTTACAGATACGCAGTATTTT.

This clonotype has at least ten counts. This sequence joins TRBV2 and TRBJ2-7; 10 bases are a match to TRBD1. The CDR3 has 14 amino acids. The germline CDR1 and CDR2 sequences are SNHLY and FYNNEI. Trimming removed 4 bases from V and 4 bases from J; junction bases left unmatched: 4. The CDR3 DNA reads TGTGCCAGCAGTGCCGGGACAGGGGCGTACGAGCAGTACTTC. Its translation: CASSAGTGAYEQYF.